This T cell receptor (beta chain) was identified during a study of naive and memory T cell subsets (dated 2017 in TCRdb). Describing the broader study: The study applied an open-source, UMI-based TCR alpha and beta sequencing pipeline to sorted naive and memory peripheral blood T cell subsets. The functional CMV T cell responses agreed completely with IgG serology results. RNA was DNase-treated and reverse transcribed with TCR constant-region primers, mostly using SuperScript III.

Libraries were made using UMI-ligation and nested PCR. The beta constant-region primer consisted of an equimolar mixture of two oligonucleotides that together covered TRBC1 and TRBC2. Four rounds of PCR were used to amplify ligated cDNA, with nested alpha and beta constant-region primers being used together with the SP2 primer. A single-stranded oligonucleotide bearing the SP2 primer plus a 12-nucleotide UMI was ligated onto the 3' end of the cDNA by T4 RNA ligase 1. Incubation of the ligation reaction lasted about 19-24 hours at 16 degrees C. PCR2 was typically run as a SYBR Green qPCR and stopped at a predetermined threshold to prevent over-amplification. Apart from the first purification, every purification step used Agencourt AMPure XP magnetic beads. Libraries were quantified by Qubit and checked on a TapeStation, with a main peak expected near 650 bp. Pooled libraries were sequenced on an Illumina MiSeq with v2 2x251 paired-end kits, typically giving roughly 0.95-2.1 million reads per sample. Each sample's library went into the pool at roughly 4.4 nM, and about 5-7% PhiX was added to help with cluster recognition. In the original analysis: V and J genes were assigned to Demultiplexor-processed FASTQ reads by Decombinator through tag matching, with a single base-pair mismatch being allowed. Collapsinator used UMIs to correct both sequencing errors and frequency errors arising from PCR heterogeneity. CDR3Translator translated TCRs and extracted CDR3s from the conserved cysteine to the FGXG phenylalanine, flagging non-productive sequences. Gini, Shannon entropy and inverse Simpson indices were calculated on repertoires that had been subsampled to equal numbers of UMI-defined TCRs. Within the linear range, a power law was fitted by maximum likelihood to the distributions of clonotype abundance. For one naive CD8 sample, the pipeline and MIGEC produced similar UMI counts, unique TCR numbers and clonal distributions. One analysis removed from the naive repertoire any naive TCRs that were also present in any memory subset from the same donor. A set of several thousand CMV-associated CDR3 sequences, compiled from VDJdb and a published dataset, was used to search the repertoires. TCRdb's own reprocessing of the public reads used fastp at Q25 and MiXCR and kept productive beta chains. Each CDR3 protein appears once, grouped with its most common genes and DNA. It is TCRdb's table, rather than the study itself, that gives the V and J calls and clone size. The sample table records fewer than 150,000 distinct CDR3 sequences; about 20% of these occur just once. The ten largest clonotypes hold 0.5% to 0.75% of the sample.

The CDR3 holds 18 amino acids from the cysteine to the phenylalanine. The CDR3 DNA has 54 bases and is translated from base 1. V ends up 4 bases short and J 8 bases short, with an unmatched junction base count of 17. According to the germline V gene, CDR1 reads ENHRY and CDR2 reads SYGVKD. As to this clonotype: The antigen this receptor binds is unknown. Base quality data are lacking; no much larger clone is found one base away.

What the research found in general, with its limitations: A clonotype was defined as a single alpha or beta chain sequence rather than as a paired alpha/beta receptor. A few larger clonotypes were present in naive repertoires, especially CD8 naive repertoires, and these clonotypes were possibly memory cells re-expressing CD45RA. After error correction, over 90% of naive TCR sequences appeared only once, giving much steeper abundance distributions than memory subsets. RNA-based TCR counts may be affected by expression changes linked to T cell activation and differentiation. TCR abundance followed a power law with an exponent that was different for naive and memory subsets but consistent across the three individuals. Gini index rose and Shannon and inverse Simpson diversity fell from naive through CM, EM and EMRA in both CD4 and CD8 cells. The repertoire findings for the naive and memory subsets could not be validated against a ground truth, as none was available.

Separate amplification of TCR alpha and beta chain libraries was performed from the second PCR step onward. CMV status of each donor was established by measuring IFNgamma production from CD4+ T cells after fresh PBMCs were stimulated overnight with CMV viral lysate. Miltenyi beads were used first to positively select CD4 T cells, and CD8 T cells were then positively selected from the CD4-negative fraction. Cells were stained for CD3, CD4, CD8, CD45RA, CD27 and a live/dead dye and were sorted on a BD Aria II into four subsets based on CD45RA and CD27. A few healthy volunteers provided blood, and the blood of each volunteer was split into CD4 and CD8 T cells and then into four differentiation subsets. Approximately 120 ml of peripheral blood was collected from each donor, and PBMC were isolated by Ficoll-Paque PLUS density-gradient centrifugation. After sorting, cells were lysed in RLT buffer, RNA was extracted using a Qiagen RNeasy kit, and the extracted RNA was stored at -80 degrees C.

Material: naive CD8+ T cells from blood. In the paper's terms, the cell subset or site label means: naive T cells, CD45RA high CD27+. This receptor chain uses TRBV10-3 and TRBJ2-1; 10 nucleotides in the junction match TRBD2. This receptor was identified in a human donor in good health. The DNA reads as follows: TGTGCCATCAGTGGGGAAGCGGGAGGGCCCTCCTTCCGCGATGAGCAGTTCTTC. It codes for CAISGEAGGPSFRDEQFF.